The rows below give T cell receptor beta chains drawn from one sample of a study of CD8 T cells in Susac syndrome. TCRdb processed the immunoSEQ multiplex PCR reads anew with MiXCR; each CDR3 protein has one entry. Of around 230,000 distinct CDR3 sequences in the sample, about 95% were seen once. Sequenced input: CD4+ T cells from PBMCs. The receptor set was obtained from a human donor with multiple sclerosis. Each CDR3 is given with its conserved first and last residue. The D gene is left open where the match is weak. A row's size may be missing; if present it is once, few, many or a size class.

TRBV2	-	TRBD1	TRBJ1-2	CASSGNPGGGYGYTF	TGTGCCAGCAGTGGGAATCCAGGGGGTGGCTATGGCTACACCTTC
TRBV20-1	-	TRBD2	TRBJ2-5	CSAREDVAGRLETQYF	TGCAGTGCTAGAGAGGACGTAGCGGGAAGGTTGGAGACCCAGTACTTC
TRBV29-1	once	-	TRBJ2-5	CSVETTGLGETQYF	TGCAGCGTTGAAACGACAGGCTTGGGAGAGACCCAGTACTTC
TRBV2	-	-	TRBJ2-3	CASSLEGASTDTQYF	TGTGCCAGCAGTTTGGAGGGGGCTAGCACAGATACGCAGTATTTT
TRBV12-3/TRBV12-4	-	TRBD2	TRBJ2-6	CASSPGLAGGSGANVLTF	TGTGCCAGCAGTCCGGGACTAGCGGGAGGCTCTGGGGCCAACGTCCTGACTTTC
TRBV7-9	-	TRBD2	TRBJ2-3	CASSLGASGGTDTQYF	TGTGCCAGCAGCTTAGGTGCCAGCGGGGGAACAGATACGCAGTATTTT
TRBV29-1	few	-	TRBJ2-7	CSVGQDLSRDEQYF	TGCAGCGTTGGTCAGGACCTCTCACGCGACGAGCAGTACTTC
TRBV12-3/TRBV12-4	-	-	TRBJ1-1	CASRRDTEAFF	TGTGCCAGCAGAAGGGACACTGAAGCTTTCTTT
TRBV11-3	-	-	TRBJ2-2	CASSFRTGELFF	TGTGCCAGCAGCTTTAGGACCGGGGAGCTGTTTTTT
TRBV9	-	-	TRBJ2-1	CASSVEGGRYNEQFF	TGTGCCAGCAGCGTAGAGGGCGGAAGATACAATGAGCAGTTCTTC
TRBV27	-	-	TRBJ1-2	CASSLSGPNYGYTF	TGTGCCAGCAGTTTATCAGGGCCCAACTATGGCTACACCTTC
TRBV20-1	-	-	TRBJ1-6	CSADGGPYNSPLHF	TGCAGTGCGGATGGGGGGCCCTATAATTCACCCCTCCACTTT
TRBV20-1	once	-	TRBJ2-7	CSASVSGAGDEQYF	TGCAGTGCCTCCGTCTCAGGGGCTGGCGACGAGCAGTACTTC
TRBV14	once	-	TRBJ2-7	CASSILDSLYEQYF	TGTGCCAGCAGTATACTCGACAGTCTCTACGAGCAGTACTTC
TRBV7-3	-	TRBD1	TRBJ1-2	CASSENRGHGYTF	TGTGCCAGCAGCGAAAACAGGGGACATGGCTACACCTTC
TRBV29-1	-	TRBD2	TRBJ2-1	CSARGALAGDGEQFF	TGCAGCGCCCGAGGGGCCCTAGCGGGAGACGGTGAGCAGTTCTTC
TRBV28	-	-	TRBJ2-5	CASSPYQYQETQYF	TGTGCCAGCAGTCCTTACCAGTACCAAGAGACCCAGTACTTC
TRBV5-4	-	-	TRBJ1-2	CASSLASPNYGYTF	TGTGCCAGCAGCTTGGCTAGCCCGAACTATGGCTACACCTTC
TRBV7-9	-	-	TRBJ2-7	CASTRAGQNLYEQYF	TGTGCCAGCACCCGAGCGGGCCAAAACCTCTACGAGCAGTACTTC
TRBV20-1	-	-	TRBJ2-5	CSARWAANQETQYF	TGCAGTGCTAGATGGGCGGCCAACCAAGAGACCCAGTACTTC
TRBV20-1	-	-	TRBJ2-1	CSATRTHYNEQFF	TGCAGTGCTACTCGGACTCACTACAATGAGCAGTTCTTC
TRBV11-1	-	TRBD1	TRBJ1-5	CASSLSGGGNQPQHF	TGTGCCAGCAGCTTATCAGGGGGCGGCAATCAGCCCCAGCATTTT
TRBV20-1	once	-	TRBJ2-3	CSWDLTTDTQYF	TGCAGTTGGGACTTGACGACAGATACGCAGTATTTT
TRBV3-1	-	TRBD2	TRBJ2-7	CASSLGLAGMVQYF	TGTGCCAGCAGCCTTGGACTAGCGGGAATGGTGCAGTACTTC
TRBV20-1	-	TRBD2	TRBJ2-7	CSARRASGTTYEQYF	TGCAGTGCTCGTCGGGCTAGCGGTACAACCTACGAGCAGTACTTC
TRBV29-1	-	TRBD1	TRBJ2-7	CSVDGTGKGSYEQYF	TGCAGCGTTGATGGGACAGGAAAAGGATCCTACGAGCAGTACTTC
TRBV27	-	TRBD1	TRBJ1-2	CASSPLTGTGLYGYTF	TGTGCCAGCAGTCCTCTAACCGGGACAGGACTTTATGGCTACACCTTC
TRBV19	-	-	TRBJ1-2	CASMTPGMNGYTF	TGTGCCAGTATGACACCCGGAATGAACGGCTACACCTTC
TRBV18	-	-	TRBJ1-5	CASSPSRNQPQHF	TGTGCCAGCTCACCCTCTCGCAATCAGCCCCAGCATTTT
TRBV2	-	TRBD1	TRBJ1-2	CASSAGTGRDGYTF	TGTGCCAGCAGTGCGGGGACAGGGAGGGACGGCTACACCTTC
TRBV24-1	-	-	TRBJ1-5	CATSDSAYANNQPQHF	TGTGCCACCAGTGATTCGGCCTACGCTAACAATCAGCCCCAGCATTTT
TRBV21-1	-	-	TRBJ2-4	CASSKGLAGGPFLVKNIQYF	TGTGCCAGCAGCAAAGGACTAGCGGGAGGGCCTTTCCTGGTCAAAAACATTCAGTACTTC
TRBV6-5	-	-	TRBJ2-1	CASSYRSQSLGEQFF	TGTGCCAGCAGTTACAGGTCACAGTCGCTTGGTGAGCAGTTCTTC
TRBV4-2	-	TRBD2	TRBJ2-7	CASSQDQLAGRYEQYF	TGTGCCAGCAGCCAAGATCAACTAGCGGGCAGATACGAGCAGTACTTC
TRBV7-2	once	-	TRBJ1-1	CASSLFRMNTEAFF	TGTGCCAGCAGCTTATTTCGGATGAACACTGAAGCTTTCTTT
TRBV30	-	TRBD1	TRBJ2-7	CAWSYRDRDINEQYF	TGTGCCTGGAGTTACCGGGACAGGGATATCAACGAGCAGTACTTC
TRBV3-1	-	-	TRBJ2-5	CASSRRGTETQYF	TGTGCCAGCAGCCGCCGGGGAACCGAGACCCAGTACTTC
TRBV18	-	TRBD1	TRBJ1-6	CASSPGQGANSPLHF	TGTGCCAGCTCACCCGGACAGGGGGCAAATTCACCCCTCCACTTT
TRBV20-1	-	-	TRBJ2-3	CSARDYRGNTDTQYF	TGCAGTGCTAGAGATTACCGGGGGAACACAGATACGCAGTATTTT
TRBV19	-	TRBD1	TRBJ1-5	CASSTTGGGQPQHF	TGTGCCAGTAGTACAACAGGGGGCGGTCAGCCCCAGCATTTT
TRBV30	-	-	TRBJ1-1	CAWTVGFGTEAFF	TGTGCCTGGACGGTAGGGTTTGGTACTGAAGCTTTCTTT
TRBV9	-	-	TRBJ1-1	CASSVGGVNTEAFF	TGTGCCAGCAGCGTAGGAGGGGTGAACACTGAAGCTTTCTTT
TRBV2	-	-	TRBJ2-1	CASSGSPHYNEQFF	TGTGCCAGCAGTGGATCCCCACACTACAATGAGCAGTTCTTC
TRBV3-1	-	-	TRBJ1-2	CASSQVKTEGYTF	TGTGCCAGCAGCCAAGTTAAAACAGAAGGCTACACCTTC
TRBV10-2	-	-	TRBJ2-7	CASGSKTYEQYF	TGCGCCAGCGGCTCGAAGACGTACGAGCAGTACTTC
TRBV7-2	-	-	TRBJ2-5	CASSLVGHGSETQYF	TGTGCCAGCAGCTTAGTGGGACATGGCTCGGAGACCCAGTACTTC
TRBV25-1	-	-	TRBJ2-3	CASSDPISDTQYF	TGTGCCAGCAGTGATCCAATCTCCGATACGCAGTATTTT
TRBV20-1	-	-	TRBJ2-5	CSASPEDGIQETQYF	TGCAGTGCTAGCCCGGAGGACGGGATCCAAGAGACCCAGTACTTC
TRBV30	-	TRBD1	TRBJ2-2	CATRQGATGELFF	TGTGCCACTCGACAGGGGGCCACCGGGGAGCTGTTTTTT
TRBV7-2	-	TRBD1	TRBJ1-5	CASSDRVGQPQHF	TGTGCCAGCAGCGACAGGGTTGGGCAGCCCCAGCATTTT
TRBV28	-	-	TRBJ1-1	CASSLRLRAAEAFF	TGTGCCAGCAGTTTACGCCTTCGGGCCGCTGAAGCTTTCTTT
TRBV29-1	-	TRBD1	TRBJ2-1	CSIRTGPYNEQFF	TGCAGCATCCGGACAGGGCCCTACAATGAGCAGTTCTTC
TRBV30	-	-	TRBJ1-1	CAWSAIQGFEAFF	TGTGCCTGGAGCGCAATACAGGGTTTTGAAGCTTTCTTT
TRBV9	-	-	TRBJ1-2	CASSPGSDHGYTF	TGTGCCAGCAGCCCGGGGTCTGACCATGGCTACACCTTC
TRBV5-1	-	-	TRBJ2-5	CASGTHRDETQYF	TGCGCCAGCGGCACTCACAGGGATGAGACCCAGTACTTC
TRBV29-1	once	TRBD2	TRBJ2-1	CSGEGSRERYNEQFF	TGCAGCGGCGAGGGGTCGCGGGAGAGATACAATGAGCAGTTCTTC
TRBV9	once	-	TRBJ2-5	CASSVESIGETQYF	TGTGCCAGCAGCGTAGAGTCTATCGGAGAGACCCAGTACTTC
TRBV27	-	TRBD2	TRBJ2-7	CASSPRTSGTYEQYF	TGTGCCAGCAGCCCCAGGACTAGCGGGACCTACGAGCAGTACTTC
TRBV13	once	-	TRBJ1-6	CASSLDRSGSPLHF	TGTGCCAGCAGCTTAGACAGGTCGGGTTCACCCCTCCACTTT